Listed below are T cell receptor beta chains from one sample, sequenced in a study of blood T cell repertoires in COVID-19. The repertoire was sequenced with immunoSEQ multiplex PCR; TCRdb's copy has only in-frame clones and lacks some. This table holds tens of thousands of clones, 83% found once. The sample consisted of peripheral blood. These receptors came from a woman older than 75 with acute or convalescent COVID-19. Both conserved end residues are part of each CDR3. The D gene is left open where the match is weak. Clone size is stated in some rows and not others, as once, few, many or a class when expanded.

NA	NA	TRBV5-1	TRBJ2-5	TGCGCCAGCAGCTTGGCCCATTCAGATCAAGAGACCCAGTACTTC	CASSLAHSDQETQYF
NA	TRBD1	TRBV18	TRBJ2-2	TGTGCCAGCTCACAGGACAGGGCAGGCGGGGAGCTGTTTTTT	CASSQDRAGGELFF
NA	NA	TRBV4-2	TRBJ2-7	TGTGCCAGCAGCCAAGATCTGGGGGCGACCGACGAGCAGTACTTC	CASSQDLGATDEQYF
NA	NA	TRBV24-1	TRBJ1-5	TGTGCCACCAGTGATGGATACAGTGGGAATCAGCCCCAGCATTTT	CATSDGYSGNQPQHF
NA	TRBD1	TRBV5-1	TRBJ2-7	TGCGCCAGCAACCCAGGACAGGGGAATATGAACGAGCAGTACTTC	CASNPGQGNMNEQYF
NA	NA	TRBV28	TRBJ2-7	TGTGCCAGCTCCGGGACAATAGATCCTCGTAGGCAGTACTTC	CASSGTIDPRRQYF
NA	NA	TRBV11-1	TRBJ2-1	TGTGCCAGCGATAGGGGGAGGGCCTCCAATGAGCAGTTCTTC	CASDRGRASNEQFF
NA	NA	TRBV9	TRBJ1-1	TGTGCCAGCAGCGTAGAGGGGGAGGGTGAAGCTTTCTTT	CASSVEGEGEAFF
few	NA	TRBV5-5	TRBJ1-5	TGTGCCAGCACCTTTGGCCACCGCAATCAGCCCCAGCATTTT	CASTFGHRNQPQHF
NA	TRBD2	TRBV28	TRBJ2-7	TGTGCCAGCAGTTCAACCCTCCTTAGCGGGAGTTTATATCCCGAGCAGTACTTC	CASSSTLLSGSLYPEQYF
NA	NA	TRBV30	TRBJ1-2	TGTGCCTGGAGTTGGAAAGAGGGTGGCTACACCTTC	CAWSWKEGGYTF
NA	NA	TRBV6-1	TRBJ1-1	TGTGCCAGCAGTGAAGTACAGAACACTGAAGCTTTCTTT	CASSEVQNTEAFF
NA	NA	TRBV20-1	TRBJ2-1	TGCAGTGCTTTCGGGAAATTCGAGCAGTTCTTC	CSAFGKFEQFF
NA	NA	TRBV11-2	TRBJ2-7	TGTGCCAGCAGCTTCGGCTTCAGCGCGCTTGAGCAGTACTTC	CASSFGFSALEQYF
NA	NA	TRBV2	TRBJ1-4	TGTGCCAGCAGATTTGTGTCGACTAATGAAAAACTGTTTTTT	CASRFVSTNEKLFF
NA	TRBD1	TRBV29-1	TRBJ2-7	TGCAGCGTTGAAGGGGGGACAGGGTTGCTGGAGCAGTACTTC	CSVEGGTGLLEQYF
NA	TRBD2	TRBV6-2/TRBV6-3	TRBJ2-2	TGTGCCAGCAGTGGACTAGCGGGCCCCACCGGGGAGCTGTTTTTT	CASSGLAGPTGELFF
NA	TRBD1	TRBV28	TRBJ2-7	TGTGCCAGCAAATACGGTGGGACAGGGGGCTACGAGCAGTACTTC	CASKYGGTGGYEQYF
NA	NA	TRBV29-1	TRBJ2-6	TGCAGCGCCCGCTCTGGGGCCAACGTCCTGACTTTC	CSARSGANVLTF
NA	NA	TRBV29-1	TRBJ1-1	TGCAGCGTTGTGTCACAGATGAACACTGAAGCTTTCTTT	CSVVSQMNTEAFF
NA	TRBD1	TRBV10-3	TRBJ1-6	TGTGCCATCAGTGATGGACAGGGGAGTTCACCCCTCCACTTT	CAISDGQGSSPLHF
once	TRBD2	TRBV5-1	TRBJ2-1	TGCGCCAGCAGCGTCGGGCTAGCGGATATCAATGAGCAGTTCTTC	CASSVGLADINEQFF
NA	TRBD2	TRBV4-1	TRBJ2-3	TGCGCCAGCAGCCAAATTGGGGGGGATTCAGATACGCAGTATTTT	CASSQIGGDSDTQYF
NA	TRBD2	TRBV9	TRBJ2-3	TGTGCCAGCTCGCGACTAGCGGGCGATACGCAGTATTTT	CASSRLAGDTQYF
NA	TRBD1	TRBV18	TRBJ1-1	TGTGCCAGCTCACCTACGACAGGGGACACTGAAGCTTTCTTT	CASSPTTGDTEAFF
NA	TRBD1	TRBV19	TRBJ1-2	TGTGCCAGTAGTCTCCGACAGGGAGGACAACATGGCTACACCTTC	CASSLRQGGQHGYTF
many	NA	TRBV5-1	TRBJ1-1	TGCGCCAGCAGCTTGAACTCGAACACTGAAGCTTTCTTT	CASSLNSNTEAFF
once	TRBD2	TRBV12-3/TRBV12-4	TRBJ2-7	TGTGCCAGCAGTTTAACGGGAGGGGGCGAGCAGTACTTC	CASSLTGGGEQYF
few	NA	TRBV21-1	TRBJ2-3	TGTGCCAGCAGCAAAGGGAGGTCGTCGAGAGATACGCAGTATTTT	CASSKGRSSRDTQYF
NA	TRBD1	TRBV5-1	TRBJ1-2	TGCGCCAGCAGCTTCTCGGCCGAAACAGGGGCAGGTGGCTACACCTTC	CASSFSAETGAGGYTF
NA	TRBD1	TRBV3-1/TRBV3-2	TRBJ1-4	TGTGCCAGCACCCCCGGGACAGGGGGCAGAATTAATGAAAAACTGTTTTTT	CASTPGTGGRINEKLFF
once	TRBD2	TRBV5-1	TRBJ2-1	TGCGCCAGCAGCTTACTAGCGGGAGACCCCAATGAGCAGTTCTTC	CASSLLAGDPNEQFF
few	NA	TRBV6-5	TRBJ1-1	TGTGCCTACGGGGGAGGGGACACTGAAGCTTTCTTT	CAYGGGDTEAFF
few	NA	TRBV28	TRBJ1-5	TGTGCCAGCAATGGCAGGGGAGGCAATCAGCCCCAGCATTTT	CASNGRGGNQPQHF
NA	TRBD2	TRBV19	TRBJ2-3	TGTGCCAGTAGTATAGATTTCAGCGGGGGTAGGGATACGCAGTATTTT	CASSIDFSGGRDTQYF
NA	TRBD1	TRBV6-5	TRBJ2-7	TGTGCCAGCAGCCTGACAGGGTATCAATCCTACGAGCAGTACTTC	CASSLTGYQSYEQYF
NA	NA	TRBV19	TRBJ2-2	TGTGCCAGTAGTATTAGTAGGCGGATTAACACCGGGGAGCTGTTTTTT	CASSISRRINTGELFF
NA	NA	TRBV18	TRBJ2-7	TGTGCCAGCTCAACAGGGCCCACCGCAAGCGAGCAGTACTTC	CASSTGPTASEQYF
NA	TRBD2	TRBV3-1/TRBV3-2	TRBJ2-1	TGTGCCAGCAGCCAGGGTCAGCGGGGGTTCCCCAGGAATGAGCAGTTCTTC	CASSQGQRGFPRNEQFF
once	NA	TRBV11-2	TRBJ2-7	TGTGCCAGCAGTTCAAGGGACTTCTACGAGCAGTACTTC	CASSSRDFYEQYF
once	NA	TRBV7-2	TRBJ1-1	TGTGCCAGCAGCTTAGTGGGAGACACTGAAGCTTTCTTT	CASSLVGDTEAFF
NA	NA	TRBV11-3	TRBJ2-1	TGTGCCAGCAGCTTAGATAGTTCTAGCGTTCGTTCCAATGAGCAGTTCTTC	CASSLDSSSVRSNEQFF
NA	TRBD2	TRBV4-1	TRBJ2-7	TGCGCCAGCAGCCATGGCCCTTCCCGGGACTATACCTACGAGCAGTACTTC	CASSHGPSRDYTYEQYF
NA	TRBD1	TRBV29-1	TRBJ2-1	TGCAGCGTTGGTCGCCAGGGGGCCGATGAGCAGTTCTTC	CSVGRQGADEQFF
few	TRBD1	TRBV6-1	TRBJ1-5	TGTGCCAGCAGTGATACAGGGGGCTTACGGCAGCCCCAGCATTTT	CASSDTGGLRQPQHF